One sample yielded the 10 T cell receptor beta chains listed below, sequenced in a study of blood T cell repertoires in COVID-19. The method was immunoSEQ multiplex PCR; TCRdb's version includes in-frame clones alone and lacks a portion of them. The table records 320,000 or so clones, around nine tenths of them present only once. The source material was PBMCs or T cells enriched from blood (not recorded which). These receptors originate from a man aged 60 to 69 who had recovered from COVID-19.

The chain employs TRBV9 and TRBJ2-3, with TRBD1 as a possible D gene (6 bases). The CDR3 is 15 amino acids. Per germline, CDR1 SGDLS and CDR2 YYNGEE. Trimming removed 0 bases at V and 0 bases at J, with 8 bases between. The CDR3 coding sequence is TGTGCCAGCAGCGTAGGGGGGCCCAGCACAGATACGCAGTATTTT. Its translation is CASSVGGPSTDTQYF.

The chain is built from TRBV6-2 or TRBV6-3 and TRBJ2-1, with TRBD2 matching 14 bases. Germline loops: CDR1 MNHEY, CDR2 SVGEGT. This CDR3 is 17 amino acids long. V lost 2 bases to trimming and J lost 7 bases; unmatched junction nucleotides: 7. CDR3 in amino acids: CASSYGTSGSKRNEQFF. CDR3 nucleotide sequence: TGTGCCAGCAGTTACGGGACTAGCGGGAGTAAACGGAATGAGCAGTTCTTC.

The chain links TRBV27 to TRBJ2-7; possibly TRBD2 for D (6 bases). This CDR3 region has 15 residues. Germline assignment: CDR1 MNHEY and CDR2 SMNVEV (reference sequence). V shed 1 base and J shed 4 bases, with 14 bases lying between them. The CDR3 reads CASSLYRESVYEQYF. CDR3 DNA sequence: TGTGCCAGCAGTTTATACCGGGAGTCGGTTTACGAGCAGTACTTC.

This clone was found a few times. CDR3 sequence reads: CASSEELRGPMRAGELFF. The CDR3 DNA sequence: TGTGCCAGCAGTGAAGAACTCAGGGGGCCGATGAGAGCCGGGGAGCTGTTTTTT. The J gene is TRBJ2-2, the V gene TRBV6-1; 8 bases map to TRBD1. Germline V gives CDR1 MNHNS, CDR2 SASEGT. The CDR3 has 18 amino acids. The V segment lost 1 base and the J segment 6 bases; nucleotides outside the gene matches: 13.

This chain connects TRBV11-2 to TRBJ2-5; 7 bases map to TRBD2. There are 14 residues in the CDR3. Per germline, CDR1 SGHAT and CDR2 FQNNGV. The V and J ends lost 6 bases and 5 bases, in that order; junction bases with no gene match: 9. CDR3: CASSPRLAEETQYF. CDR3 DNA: TGTGCCAGCAGTCCCCGACTAGCTGAGGAGACCCAGTACTTC.

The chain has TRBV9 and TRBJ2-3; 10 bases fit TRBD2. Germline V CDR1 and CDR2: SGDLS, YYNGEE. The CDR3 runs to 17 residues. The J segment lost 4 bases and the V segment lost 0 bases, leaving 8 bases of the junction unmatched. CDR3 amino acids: CASSVVPSGRSSDTQYF. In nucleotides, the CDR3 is TGTGCCAGCAGCGTAGTGCCTAGCGGGAGAAGCTCAGATACGCAGTATTTT.

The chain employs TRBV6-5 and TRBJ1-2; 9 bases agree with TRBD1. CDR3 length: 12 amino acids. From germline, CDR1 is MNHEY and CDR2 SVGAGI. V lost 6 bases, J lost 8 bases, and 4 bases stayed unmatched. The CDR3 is CASSRGQGGYTF. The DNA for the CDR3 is TGTGCCAGCAGCCGGGGACAGGGAGGCTACACCTTC.

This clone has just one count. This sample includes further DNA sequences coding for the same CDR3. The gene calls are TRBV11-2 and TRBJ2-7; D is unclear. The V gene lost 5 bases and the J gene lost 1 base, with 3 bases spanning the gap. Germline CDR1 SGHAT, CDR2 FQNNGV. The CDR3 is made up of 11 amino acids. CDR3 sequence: CASSPSYEQYF. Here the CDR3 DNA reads TGTGCCAGCAGCCCATCCTACGAGCAGTACTTC.

CDR3 bases: TGTGCCAGCAGCTCCGGACTAGCGGGAGTAGAGACCCAGTACTTC. This encodes CASSSGLAGVETQYF. The chain uses TRBV9 and TRBJ2-5, with 13 positions matching TRBD2. The CDR3 has 15 amino acids. Germline CDR1 is SGDLS and CDR2 is YYNGEE. With 4 bases clipped from V and 4 bases from J, the junction kept 4 bases outside the gene matches.

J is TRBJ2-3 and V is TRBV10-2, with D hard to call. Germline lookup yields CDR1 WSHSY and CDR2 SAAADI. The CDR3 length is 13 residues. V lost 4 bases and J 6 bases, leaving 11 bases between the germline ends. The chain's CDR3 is CASSVWLRDTQYF. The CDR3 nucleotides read TGCGCCAGCAGTGTTTGGCTGCGGGATACGCAGTATTTT.